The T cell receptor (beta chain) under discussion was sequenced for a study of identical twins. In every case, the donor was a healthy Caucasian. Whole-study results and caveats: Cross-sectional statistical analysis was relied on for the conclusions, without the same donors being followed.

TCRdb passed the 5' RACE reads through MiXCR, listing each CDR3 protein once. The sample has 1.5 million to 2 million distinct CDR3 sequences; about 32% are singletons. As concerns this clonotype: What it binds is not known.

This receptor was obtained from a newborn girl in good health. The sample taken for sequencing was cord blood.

The CDR3 DNA sequence: TGTGCCAGCAGTTTAGCGGGGTACTCCTACAATGAGCAGTACTTC. Its protein is CASSLAGYSYNEQYF. This rearrangement joins TRBV27 to TRBJ2-1; weak D call: TRBD2 (6 bases). The J call may be wrong; the DNA end is better matched by TRBJ2-7. Looked up from germline, CDR1 is MNHEY and CDR2 is SMNVEV (reference sequence). The CDR3 is 15 amino acids.